The rows below give T cell receptor beta chains drawn from one sample of a study of cytomegalovirus exposure and HLA in healthy donors. Sequencing used immunoSEQ multiplex PCR; TCRdb keeps in-frame clones, though not all of them. The sample has around 140,000 clones; roughly 90% are singletons. The sequencing sample was made of PBMCs. The receptors stem from a middle-aged woman in good health and CMV-seronegative. Each CDR3 is given with its conserved first and last residue. D genes are given only for firm matches. Size is omitted from some rows. Given values are once, few, many or a class for expanded clones.

cdr3_nt: TGTGCCAGCAGTGAAAGAGCAGGGAGGGCGGAGACCCAGTACTTC; cdr3_aa: CASSERAGRAETQYF; clone_size: -; d_call: TRBD2; cdr3_length: 15; j_call: TRBJ2-5; v_call: TRBV6-1
cdr3_nt: TGTGCCAGCAGGGGGACTAGCGGGGCCCTGGGGCTGTTTTTT; cdr3_aa: CASRGTSGALGLFF; clone_size: -; d_call: TRBD2; cdr3_length: 14; j_call: TRBJ2-2; v_call: TRBV27
cdr3_nt: TGTGCCAGCAGCTTCCAGGGCTCTGGAAACACCATATATTTT; cdr3_aa: CASSFQGSGNTIYF; clone_size: -; d_call: -; cdr3_length: 14; j_call: TRBJ1-3; v_call: TRBV7-6
cdr3_nt: TGTGCCAGCAGCCAAGGTCCAGGGGGGACCTATGGCTACACCTTC; cdr3_aa: CASSQGPGGTYGYTF; clone_size: -; d_call: TRBD1; cdr3_length: 15; j_call: TRBJ1-2; v_call: TRBV4-2
cdr3_nt: TGTGCCAGCAGCTTGGCCGGGACAGCCTCAGATACGCAGTATTTT; cdr3_aa: CASSLAGTASDTQYF; clone_size: -; d_call: TRBD1; cdr3_length: 15; j_call: TRBJ2-3; v_call: TRBV5-6
cdr3_nt: TGTGCCAGCAGGCCGAGGACAGGGGCGGACTATGGCTACACCTTC; cdr3_aa: CASRPRTGADYGYTF; clone_size: -; d_call: TRBD1; cdr3_length: 15; j_call: TRBJ1-2; v_call: TRBV2
cdr3_nt: TGTGCCAGCAGCCCCGAAACCGGGAGCGGGGAGACCCAGTACTTC; cdr3_aa: CASSPETGSGETQYF; clone_size: once; d_call: -; cdr3_length: 15; j_call: TRBJ2-5; v_call: TRBV9
cdr3_nt: TGTGCCAGCAGTCCGTATACAGGGGAGACGACTTTCTTT; cdr3_aa: CASSPYTGETTFF; clone_size: -; d_call: TRBD1; cdr3_length: 13; j_call: TRBJ1-1; v_call: TRBV27
cdr3_nt: TGTGCTAGCAGCTTAGAGGCGGGAGGTAGAACCGGGGAGCTGTTTTTT; cdr3_aa: CASSLEAGGRTGELFF; clone_size: -; d_call: TRBD2; cdr3_length: 16; j_call: TRBJ2-2; v_call: TRBV7-7
cdr3_nt: TGTGCCTCTGGGTTGACAGGGAACACCGGGGAGCTGTTTTTT; cdr3_aa: CASGLTGNTGELFF; clone_size: -; d_call: -; cdr3_length: 14; j_call: TRBJ2-2; v_call: TRBV5-4
cdr3_nt: TGTGCCAGCAGCAAAAAGGGGCAGTCCTCTGGAAACACCATATATTTT; cdr3_aa: CASSKKGQSSGNTIYF; clone_size: -; d_call: -; cdr3_length: 16; j_call: TRBJ1-3; v_call: TRBV21-1
cdr3_nt: TGTGCCAGCAGCAAAGCAGCTCCGGGACACCCTAAGACCTACGAGCAGTACTTC; cdr3_aa: CASSKAAPGHPKTYEQYF; clone_size: -; d_call: -; cdr3_length: 18; j_call: TRBJ2-7; v_call: TRBV21-1
cdr3_nt: TGCGCCAGCAGCCGGGGACAGGGAGGCACAGATACGCAGTATTTT; cdr3_aa: CASSRGQGGTDTQYF; clone_size: -; d_call: TRBD1; cdr3_length: 15; j_call: TRBJ2-3; v_call: TRBV5-1
cdr3_nt: TGTGCCAGCAGTGAAAGGACAGGGTCCGAGCTGTTTTTT; cdr3_aa: CASSERTGSELFF; clone_size: -; d_call: TRBD1; cdr3_length: 13; j_call: TRBJ2-2; v_call: TRBV6-1